This T cell receptor (beta chain) was captured in a study of T-cell reconstitution after alpha-beta-depleted transplantation in children. Study results and limitations: One year post-transplant, T-cell counts and diversity were largely derived from T cells produced anew. Some patients owed their high day-60 TCRbeta diversity to surviving recipient T cells and thymic progenitors. In patients about two months after transplant, alpha-beta T cells reportedly arose from several hundred expanded graft clones.

Germline V gene data show CDR1 as MNHEY and CDR2 as SVGAGI. The CDR3 sequence is 14 residues long. V lost 0 bases and J 4 bases, leaving 7 bases between the germline ends. In regard to this clonotype: Its antigen is not identified.

Unique molecular identifiers were used to barcode this TCRbeta library. MiXCR, applied by TCRdb to the PCR reads, yields one record per CDR3 protein. The sample has some 830,000 distinct CDR3 sequences; roughly 16% are singletons. This clonotype was obtained from a male patient under 18 who had a stem cell transplant for acute lymphoblastic leukemia, so the T cells may come from the graft donor. The chain joins TRBV6-5 to TRBJ2-1; TRBD1 might be the D (6 bases). Source: PBMCs, mostly from graft donor cells, taken 360 days after TCRalphabeta/CD19-depleted stem cell transplant. The CDR3 loop reads CASSYSGAYNEQFF. The CDR3 nucleotides are TGTGCCAGCAGTTACTCGGGGGCGTACAATGAGCAGTTCTTC.